These 5 T cell receptor beta chains were all obtained from the same sample, sequenced in a study of CD4+ T cells in melanoma (dated by TCRdb to between 2022 and 2023). Library preparation was by the immunoSEQ multiplex PCR assay. The source is immuneACCESS, and TCRdb retained only in-frame sequences with V and J called. Part of the clones is not carried over; for the studies checked, unresolved V genes explain less than half of this, and the remainder is unexplained. The sample table shows over 100,000 clones, and about 90% are seen once. In total, the top ten clones hold 3% to 4% of the sample. Source material: peripheral blood. Receptors originate from a human donor with melanoma.

The rearrangement joins TRBV7-9 to TRBJ2-5; TRBD2 might be the D (5 bases). The DNA end is a closer match to TRBJ2-7, so the J assignment may be wrong. This CDR3 has 15 amino acids. CDR1 and CDR2 (germline): SEHNR, FQNEAQ (reference sequence). CDR3: CASSLDRTGSYEQYF. CDR3 DNA sequence: TGTGCCAGCAGCTTAGACCGGACTGGGTCCTACGAGCAGTACTTC.

This chain joins TRBV5-6 and TRBJ2-3, with no clear D. The CDR3 is 14 residues long. Germline V CDR1 and CDR2: SGHDT, YYEEEE. Between the trimmed V and J ends, which lost 0 bases and 1 base, there was a span of 6 bases. The DNA for the CDR3 is TGTGCCAGCAGCTTGGTAAAGCGCACAGATACGCAGTATTTT. It yields the protein CASSLVKRTDTQYF.

This sequence joins TRBV7-6 and TRBJ2-1; 8 bases are a match to TRBD1. V was clipped by 1 base and J by 8 bases; unmatched bases: 10. This CDR3 has 16 residues. Germline loops: CDR1 SGHVS, CDR2 FNYEAQ. The CDR3 DNA sequence: TGTGCCAGCAGCTTAGGAAAGGACAGGGTAAGGGATGAGCAGTTCTTC. Translated, it gives CASSLGKDRVRDEQFF.

The V call is TRBV2, the J call TRBJ2-5; D gene ambiguous. CDR3 length: 11 residues. CDR1 is SNHLY and CDR2 is FYNNEI in the germline V gene. With 7 bases removed from V and 5 bases from J, the gap between germline ends came to 8 bases. CDR3 sequence: CASIMEETQYF. The CDR3, as DNA: TGTGCCAGCATTATGGAGGAGACCCAGTACTTC.

V is TRBV7-3 and J is TRBJ2-3; D possibly corresponds to TRBD2 (5 bases). This CDR3 has 13 amino acids. Trimming took off 4 bases at V and 4 bases at J, with 9 bases between the two ends. CDR1 is SGHTA, CDR2 FQGTGA, per germline. The CDR3 region is CASSSRGADTQYF. The CDR3 bases are TGTGCCAGCAGCTCTCGGGGAGCAGATACGCAGTATTTT.